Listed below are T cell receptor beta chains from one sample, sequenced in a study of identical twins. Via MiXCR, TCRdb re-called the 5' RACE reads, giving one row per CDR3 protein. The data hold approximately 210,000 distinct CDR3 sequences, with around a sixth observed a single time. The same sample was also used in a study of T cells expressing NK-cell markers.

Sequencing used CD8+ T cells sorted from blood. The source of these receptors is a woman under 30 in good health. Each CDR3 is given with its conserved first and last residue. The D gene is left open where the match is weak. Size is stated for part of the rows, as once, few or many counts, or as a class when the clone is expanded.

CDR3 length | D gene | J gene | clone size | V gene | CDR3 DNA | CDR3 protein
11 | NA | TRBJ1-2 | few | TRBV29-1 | TGCAGCGTTGCGGGGGCCGGTGGCTACACCTTC | CSVAGAGGYTF
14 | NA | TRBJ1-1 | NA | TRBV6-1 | TGTGCCAGCAGTGAAGATTGGGGGAACACTGAAGCTTTCTTT | CASSEDWGNTEAFF
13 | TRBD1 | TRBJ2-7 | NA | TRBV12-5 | TGTGCTAGTGGTTTCGGGACAGCCTACGAGCAGTACTTC | CASGFGTAYEQYF
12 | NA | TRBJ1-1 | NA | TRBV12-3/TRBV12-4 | TGTGCCAGCAGTCCCCGGCGAAGCGTAGCTTTCTTT | CASSPRRSVAFF
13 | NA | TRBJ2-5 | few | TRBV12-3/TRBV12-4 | TGTGCCAGCAGTTATGCCCCCAGTCAGACCCAGTACTTC | CASSYAPSQTQYF
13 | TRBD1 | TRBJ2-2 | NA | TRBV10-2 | TGCGCCAGCGACTACAGGGGCGCCGGGGAGCTGTTTTTT | CASDYRGAGELFF
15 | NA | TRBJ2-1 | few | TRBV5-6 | TGTGCCAGCAGCCGAGGGTTAAGCTCCTACAATGAGCAGTTCTTC | CASSRGLSSYNEQFF
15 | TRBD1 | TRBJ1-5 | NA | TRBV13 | TGTGCCAGCAGCTTAGGCAGGGGGGAATATCAGCCCCAGCATTTT | CASSLGRGEYQPQHF
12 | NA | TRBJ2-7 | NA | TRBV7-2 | TGTGCCAGCAGCCCCAACTTCTACGAGCAGTACTTC | CASSPNFYEQYF
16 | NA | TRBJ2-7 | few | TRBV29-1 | TGCAGCGTTGAAGAGATAGCCACCGGGGAGTCCTACGAGCAGTACTTC | CSVEEIATGESYEQYF
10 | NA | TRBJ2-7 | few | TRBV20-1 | TGCAGCGCCCTTAAGACCGAGCAGTACTTC | CSALKTEQYF
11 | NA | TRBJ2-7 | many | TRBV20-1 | TGCAGTGCCCGAGCGGGCTACGAGCAGTACTTC | CSARAGYEQYF
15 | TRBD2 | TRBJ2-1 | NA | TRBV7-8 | TGTGCCAGCAGCTTAGGCCTAGCGGCGGGGAATGAGCAGTTCTTC | CASSLGLAAGNEQFF
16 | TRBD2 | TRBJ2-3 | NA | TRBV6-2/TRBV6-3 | TGTGCCAGCATTGACCCAGCGGGAGGGCCTTACGCTACGCAGTATTTT | CASIDPAGGPYATQYF
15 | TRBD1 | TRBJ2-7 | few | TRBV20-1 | TGCAGTCGTGCTAGAGATAGGACAGGGTTGGGCGAGCAGTACTTC | CSRARDRTGLGEQYF
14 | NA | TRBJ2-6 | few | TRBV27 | TGTGCCAGCATTTCTCTCTCTGGGGCCAACGTCCTGACTTTC | CASISLSGANVLTF
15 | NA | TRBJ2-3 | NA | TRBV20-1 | TGCAGTGCTAGAGATCTAGCTTTCCACACAGATACGCAGTATTTT | CSARDLAFHTDTQYF
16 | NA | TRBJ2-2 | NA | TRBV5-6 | TGTGCCAGCAGCCGAGCTTACATAGAGGGGCACGGGGAGCTGTTTTTT | CASSRAYIEGHGELFF
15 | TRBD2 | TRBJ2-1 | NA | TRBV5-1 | TGCGCCAGCAGCTCTCTAGCGGGGCCCCACAATGAGCAGTTCTTC | CASSSLAGPHNEQFF
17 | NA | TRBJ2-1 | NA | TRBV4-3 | TGCGCCAGCAGCCAAGAGGGACTCGTGAGCTCCTACAATGAGCAGTTCTTC | CASSQEGLVSSYNEQFF
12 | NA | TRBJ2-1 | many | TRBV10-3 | TGTGCCATCAGTGAGGGGGACAATGAGCAGTTCTTC | CAISEGDNEQFF
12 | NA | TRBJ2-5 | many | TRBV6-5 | TGTGCCAGCAGTTACTCGGGGGAAACCCAGTACTTC | CASSYSGETQYF
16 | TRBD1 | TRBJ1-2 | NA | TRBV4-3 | TGCGCCAGCAGCCAAGATCTAGCCTCCAGGGGGTATGGCTACACCTTC | CASSQDLASRGYGYTF
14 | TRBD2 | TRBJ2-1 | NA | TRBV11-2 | TGTGCCAGCAGCTTTTCCCGACTAGCCGGTGAGCAGTTCTTC | CASSFSRLAGEQFF
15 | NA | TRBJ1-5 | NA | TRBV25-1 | TGTGCCAGCAGGGGGGAGGGTAGTAGCAATCAGCCCCAGCATTTT | CASRGEGSSNQPQHF
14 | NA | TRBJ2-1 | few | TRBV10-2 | TGCGCCAGCATGGGTGCGGGACTTCGGAATGAGCAGTTCTTC | CASMGAGLRNEQFF
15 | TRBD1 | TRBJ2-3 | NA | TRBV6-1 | TGTGCCAGCAGTGAATGGGGACAGGGGCAAGATACGCAGTATTTT | CASSEWGQGQDTQYF
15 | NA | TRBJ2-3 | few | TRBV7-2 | TGTGCCAGCAGCCCATCCTCGAGGGGGGTAGATACGCAGTATTTT | CASSPSSRGVDTQYF
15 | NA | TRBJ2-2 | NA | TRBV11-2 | TGTGCCAGCAGCTTAAACAGCCCGACCACCGGGGAGCTGTTTTTT | CASSLNSPTTGELFF
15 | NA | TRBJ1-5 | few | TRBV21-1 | NA | CASSKVGTGNQPQHF
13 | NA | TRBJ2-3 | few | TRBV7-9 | TGTGCCAGCGGAATGAGTCGAGGCGATACGCAGTATTTT | CASGMSRGDTQYF
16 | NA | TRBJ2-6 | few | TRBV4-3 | TGCGCCAGCAGCCAAGATAGAGTCTCTGGGGCCAACGTCCTGACTTTC | CASSQDRVSGANVLTF
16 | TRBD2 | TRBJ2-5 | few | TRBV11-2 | TGTGCCAGCAGCTTCGGACTAGCGGAGCTACAAGAGACCCAGTACTTC | CASSFGLAELQETQYF
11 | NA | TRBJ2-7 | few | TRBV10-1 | TGCGCCAGCAGTGAAGGGTTAGAGCAGTACTTC | CASSEGLEQYF
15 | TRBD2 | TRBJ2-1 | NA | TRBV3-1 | TGTGCCAGCAGCCTAACTAGCGGAAGATTAAATGAGCAGTTCTTC | CASSLTSGRLNEQFF
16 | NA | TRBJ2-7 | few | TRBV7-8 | TGTGCCAGCAGTCCTCGGAGAGTAGCGGCCTCCTACGAGCAGTACTTC | CASSPRRVAASYEQYF
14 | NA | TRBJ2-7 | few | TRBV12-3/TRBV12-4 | TGTGCCAGCAAAGACGGAGGGTTCTTTGGCGAGCAGTACTTC | CASKDGGFFGEQYF
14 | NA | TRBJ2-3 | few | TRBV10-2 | TGCGCCAGCAGTGTGGCAGGGATCACAGATACGCAGTATTTT | CASSVAGITDTQYF
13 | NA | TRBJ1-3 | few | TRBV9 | TGTGCCAGTTCCGGGACAACGGGAAACACCATATATTTT | CASSGTTGNTIYF
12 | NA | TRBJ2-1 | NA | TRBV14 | TGTGCCAGCAGCCAGACCAACAATGAGCAGTTCTTC | CASSQTNNEQFF
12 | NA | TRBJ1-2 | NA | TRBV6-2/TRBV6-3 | TGTGCCAGCATTGACAGCGAGTATGGCTACACCTTC | CASIDSEYGYTF
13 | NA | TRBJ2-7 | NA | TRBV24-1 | TGTGCCACCAGTGACCCGACAGAAGATAAACAGTACTTC | CATSDPTEDKQYF
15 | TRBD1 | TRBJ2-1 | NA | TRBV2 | TGTGCCAGCAGTGAAGTGACAGGGGGGTACAATGAGCAGTTCTTC | CASSEVTGGYNEQFF
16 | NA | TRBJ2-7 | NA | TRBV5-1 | TGCGCCAGCAGCTTGGCCTCGGCTGGTAGCGGCTACGAGCAGTACTTC | CASSLASAGSGYEQYF
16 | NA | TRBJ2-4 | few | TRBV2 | TGTGCCAGCAGTGGAGTAGGGCGACTAGCCAAAAACATTCAGTACTTC | CASSGVGRLAKNIQYF
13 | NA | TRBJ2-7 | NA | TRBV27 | TGTGCCAGCAGTTTTGCCCCTACCTACGAGCAGTACTTC | CASSFAPTYEQYF
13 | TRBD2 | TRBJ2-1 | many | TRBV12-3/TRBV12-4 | TGTGCCAGCTGCTCGGGAGGGGGGAATGAGCAGTTCTTC | CASCSGGGNEQFF
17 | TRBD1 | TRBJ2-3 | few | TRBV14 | TGTGCCAGCAGCCAAGATACCGGGACAGCAGTCACAGATACGCAGTATTTT | CASSQDTGTAVTDTQYF
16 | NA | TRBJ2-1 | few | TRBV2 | TGTGCCAGCAGTGTGAGCCGGGACAAATTATACAATGAGCAGTTCTTC | CASSVSRDKLYNEQFF
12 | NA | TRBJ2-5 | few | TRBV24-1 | TGTGCCACCAGTGATTTTGGGGGGACCCAGTACTTC | CATSDFGGTQYF